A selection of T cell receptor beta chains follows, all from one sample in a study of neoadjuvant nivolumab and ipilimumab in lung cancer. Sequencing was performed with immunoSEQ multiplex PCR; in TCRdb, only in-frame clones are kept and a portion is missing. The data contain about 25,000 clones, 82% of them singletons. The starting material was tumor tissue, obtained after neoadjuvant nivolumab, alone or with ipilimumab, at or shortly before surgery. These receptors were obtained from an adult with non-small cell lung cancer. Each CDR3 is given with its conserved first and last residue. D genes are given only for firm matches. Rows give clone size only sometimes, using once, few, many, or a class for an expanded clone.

cdr3_aa: CASSLGVGTGQRQETQYF
cdr3_nt: TGCGCCAGCAGCTTGGGTGTTGGTACGGGGCAGAGGCAAGAGACCCAGTACTTC
d_call: NA
v_call: TRBV5-1
clone_size: NA
j_call: TRBJ2-5

cdr3_aa: CSVVGGPETQYF
cdr3_nt: TGCAGCGTTGTCGGAGGGCCGGAGACCCAGTACTTC
d_call: NA
v_call: TRBV29-1
clone_size: NA
j_call: TRBJ2-5

cdr3_aa: CASSLGDLAGELFF
cdr3_nt: TGTGCCAGCAGCTTGGGGGACCTGGCCGGGGAGCTGTTTTTT
d_call: NA
v_call: TRBV11-2
clone_size: NA
j_call: TRBJ2-2

cdr3_aa: CASSLEGIFEQYF
cdr3_nt: TGTGCCAGCAGCTTAGAGGGGATTTTCGAGCAGTACTTC
d_call: NA
v_call: TRBV11-2
clone_size: NA
j_call: TRBJ2-7

cdr3_aa: CASSPDRGRTEAFF
cdr3_nt: TGTGCCAGCTCACCGGACAGGGGGCGCACTGAAGCTTTCTTT
d_call: TRBD1
v_call: TRBV18
clone_size: NA
j_call: TRBJ1-1

cdr3_aa: CASSYGTGGPNYGYTF
cdr3_nt: TGTGCCAGCAGCTACGGGACAGGGGGCCCTAACTATGGCTACACCTTC
d_call: TRBD1
v_call: TRBV7-9
clone_size: NA
j_call: TRBJ1-2

cdr3_aa: CSVANTGELFF
cdr3_nt: TGCAGCGTCGCTAACACCGGGGAGCTGTTTTTT
d_call: NA
v_call: TRBV29-1
clone_size: few
j_call: TRBJ2-2

cdr3_aa: CAWSETGPIYEQYF
cdr3_nt: TGTGCCTGGAGTGAAACAGGGCCGATCTACGAGCAGTACTTC
d_call: NA
v_call: TRBV30
clone_size: NA
j_call: TRBJ2-7

cdr3_aa: CASSLGPASYEQYF
cdr3_nt: TGCGCCAGCAGCTTGGGTCCAGCATCCTACGAGCAGTACTTC
d_call: NA
v_call: TRBV5-1
clone_size: NA
j_call: TRBJ2-7

cdr3_aa: CASSPDRTRTNEKLFF
cdr3_nt: TGTGCCAGCTCACCCGACAGGACTCGAACTAATGAAAAACTGTTTTTT
d_call: NA
v_call: TRBV18
clone_size: NA
j_call: TRBJ1-4

cdr3_aa: CASSQTTVTGANVLTF
cdr3_nt: TGCGCCAGCAGCCAAACGACAGTTACTGGGGCCAACGTCCTGACTTTC
d_call: NA
v_call: TRBV5-1
clone_size: few
j_call: TRBJ2-6

cdr3_aa: CAWSVSRARGYTF
cdr3_nt: TGTGCCTGGAGTGTAAGCAGGGCCCGTGGCTACACCTTC
d_call: NA
v_call: TRBV30
clone_size: NA
j_call: TRBJ1-2

cdr3_aa: CASSLTGSAEAFF
cdr3_nt: TGCGCCAGCAGCTTGACGGGGTCTGCTGAAGCTTTCTTT
d_call: NA
v_call: TRBV5-1
clone_size: NA
j_call: TRBJ1-1

cdr3_aa: CASSRIMQGSTNEKLFF
cdr3_nt: TGTGCCAGCTCACGGATCATGCAGGGCTCAACTAATGAAAAACTGTTTTTT
d_call: NA
v_call: TRBV18
clone_size: NA
j_call: TRBJ1-4

cdr3_aa: CASSLLSGGYEQYF
cdr3_nt: TGTGCCAGCAGCTTACTATCAGGGGGATACGAGCAGTACTTC
d_call: TRBD1
v_call: TRBV7-2
clone_size: NA
j_call: TRBJ2-7

cdr3_aa: CAWRRDSAEAFF
cdr3_nt: TGTGCCTGGAGGAGGGACTCAGCTGAAGCTTTCTTT
d_call: NA
v_call: TRBV30
clone_size: NA
j_call: TRBJ1-1

cdr3_aa: CASSLEGGPFPKETQYF
cdr3_nt: TGCGCCAGCAGCTTGGAAGGGGGCCCATTCCCTAAAGAGACCCAGTACTTC
d_call: TRBD1
v_call: TRBV5-1
clone_size: medium-sized
j_call: TRBJ2-5

cdr3_aa: CASRKYTPVGTDTQYF
cdr3_nt: TGTGCCAGCAGGAAATATACGCCCGTCGGGACAGATACGCAGTATTTT
d_call: NA
v_call: TRBV2
clone_size: NA
j_call: TRBJ2-3

cdr3_aa: CASSLDSGTADGYTF
cdr3_nt: TGTGCCAGCAGCTTAGACTCCGGGACAGCTGATGGCTACACCTTC
d_call: TRBD1
v_call: TRBV7-2
clone_size: NA
j_call: TRBJ1-2

cdr3_aa: CAWNKVDEAFF
cdr3_nt: TGTGCCTGGAACAAGGTGGACGAAGCTTTCTTT
d_call: NA
v_call: TRBV30
clone_size: large
j_call: TRBJ1-1

cdr3_aa: CASSLARAGGEQFF
cdr3_nt: TGTGCCAGCAGCTTAGCCCGAGCGGGGGGTGAGCAGTTCTTC
d_call: TRBD2
v_call: TRBV11-2
clone_size: NA
j_call: TRBJ2-1

cdr3_aa: CASSLVSSNQPQHF
cdr3_nt: TGTGCCAGCAGCTTAGTCAGTAGCAATCAGCCCCAGCATTTT
d_call: NA
v_call: TRBV7-2
clone_size: NA
j_call: TRBJ1-5

cdr3_aa: CASSLVRSGNTIYF
cdr3_nt: TGTGCCAGCAGCTTAGTGAGATCTGGAAACACCATATATTTT
d_call: NA
v_call: TRBV11-3
clone_size: NA
j_call: TRBJ1-3

cdr3_aa: CAWSGGIAGGGNIQYF
cdr3_nt: TGTGCCTGGAGTGGGGGGATAGCGGGAGGAGGGAACATTCAGTACTTC
d_call: TRBD2
v_call: TRBV30
clone_size: NA
j_call: TRBJ2-4

cdr3_aa: CASSFLPRFGDEQFF
cdr3_nt: TGTGCCAGCAGCTTTCTTCCGCGGTTTGGGGATGAGCAGTTCTTC
d_call: NA
v_call: TRBV5-5
clone_size: medium-sized
j_call: TRBJ2-1

cdr3_aa: CASWGGTGTEAFF
cdr3_nt: TGTGCCAGTTGGGGGGGAACGGGCACTGAAGCTTTCTTT
d_call: NA
v_call: TRBV6-5
clone_size: NA
j_call: TRBJ1-1

cdr3_aa: CASSLDYSSTDTQYF
cdr3_nt: TGCGCCAGCAGCTTGGACTATTCTAGCACAGATACGCAGTATTTT
d_call: NA
v_call: TRBV5-1
clone_size: NA
j_call: TRBJ2-3

cdr3_aa: CASSRQAGLYEQYF
cdr3_nt: TGTGCCAGCAGCCGACAGGCCGGCCTCTACGAGCAGTACTTC
d_call: NA
v_call: TRBV6-5
clone_size: NA
j_call: TRBJ2-7

cdr3_aa: CASSVKAKGTGAYEQYF
cdr3_nt: TGTGCCAGCAGCGTAAAGGCAAAGGGGACGGGGGCCTACGAGCAGTACTTC
d_call: NA
v_call: TRBV9
clone_size: few
j_call: TRBJ2-7

cdr3_aa: CSLWGYEGYTF
cdr3_nt: TGCAGCCTTTGGGGCTATGAAGGCTACACCTTC
d_call: NA
v_call: TRBV29-1
clone_size: NA
j_call: TRBJ1-2

cdr3_aa: CASMIITSSYEQYF
cdr3_nt: TGTGCCAGCATGATTATAACTAGCTCCTACGAGCAGTACTTC
d_call: NA
v_call: TRBV6-1
clone_size: NA
j_call: TRBJ2-7

cdr3_aa: CAWSKGGTSGRIDNEQFF
cdr3_nt: TGTGCCTGGAGTAAAGGGGGGACTAGCGGGAGGATCGACAATGAGCAGTTCTTC
d_call: TRBD2
v_call: TRBV30
clone_size: NA
j_call: TRBJ2-1

cdr3_aa: CASSLGGGWRTEAFF
cdr3_nt: TGTGCCAGCTCACTGGGGGGGGGCTGGAGGACTGAAGCTTTCTTT
d_call: NA
v_call: TRBV18
clone_size: NA
j_call: TRBJ1-1

cdr3_aa: CASSQAGSRVRGNQPQHF
cdr3_nt: TGTGCCAGCAGCCAAGCCGGTAGCAGGGTCCGGGGCAATCAGCCCCAGCATTTT
d_call: NA
v_call: TRBV14
clone_size: NA
j_call: TRBJ1-5

cdr3_aa: CASREPPGLEQFF
cdr3_nt: TGTGCCAGCAGGGAACCCCCGGGACTGGAGCAGTTCTTC
d_call: NA
v_call: TRBV6-1
clone_size: NA
j_call: TRBJ2-1

cdr3_aa: CASSSRTAAYEQYF
cdr3_nt: TGCGCCAGCAGCTCCCGGACAGCCGCCTACGAGCAGTACTTC
d_call: NA
v_call: TRBV5-1
clone_size: NA
j_call: TRBJ2-7

cdr3_aa: CASSTGQKNEKLFF
cdr3_nt: TGTGCCAGCAGTACGGGACAGAAGAATGAAAAACTGTTTTTT
d_call: TRBD1
v_call: TRBV28
clone_size: NA
j_call: TRBJ1-4

cdr3_aa: CASSFGTSNEQYF
cdr3_nt: TGTGCCAGCAGCTTCGGGACTAGCAACGAGCAGTACTTC
d_call: TRBD2
v_call: TRBV7-9
clone_size: NA
j_call: TRBJ2-7

cdr3_aa: CASSVDSGSSSTQHF
cdr3_nt: TGCGCCAGCAGCGTGGACAGCGGCTCATCATCGACCCAGCATTTT
d_call: NA
v_call: TRBV5-1
clone_size: medium-sized
j_call: TRBJ1-5

cdr3_aa: CASSLISGGYEQYF
cdr3_nt: TGTGCCAGCAGCTTGATAAGCGGCGGCTACGAGCAGTACTTC
d_call: NA
v_call: TRBV7-9
clone_size: once
j_call: TRBJ2-7

cdr3_aa: CSATTGTGGQGGYGYTF
cdr3_nt: TGCAGCGCGACCACCGGGACAGGGGGCCAGGGGGGCTATGGCTACACCTTC
d_call: TRBD1
v_call: TRBV29-1
clone_size: NA
j_call: TRBJ1-2

cdr3_aa: CASSFRGRMNTEAFF
cdr3_nt: TGTGCCAGCAGCTTTAGGGGCCGGATGAACACTGAAGCTTTCTTT
d_call: NA
v_call: TRBV5-4
clone_size: NA
j_call: TRBJ1-1

cdr3_aa: CASSLAELGETQYF
cdr3_nt: TGTGCCAGCAGCTTAGCGGAGCTGGGAGAGACCCAGTACTTC
d_call: NA
v_call: TRBV5-6
clone_size: once
j_call: TRBJ2-5

cdr3_aa: CAWTRMTGTNEKLFF
cdr3_nt: TGTGCCTGGACCCGAATGACAGGGACTAATGAAAAACTGTTTTTT
d_call: TRBD1
v_call: TRBV30
clone_size: few
j_call: TRBJ1-4

cdr3_aa: CASRADRGAGNTIYF
cdr3_nt: TGTGCCAGCAGGGCCGACAGGGGGGCCGGAAACACCATATATTTT
d_call: TRBD1
v_call: TRBV6-1
clone_size: NA
j_call: TRBJ1-3

cdr3_aa: CASSWDAGNEQFF
cdr3_nt: TGCGCCAGCAGCTGGGACGCTGGCAATGAGCAGTTCTTC
d_call: NA
v_call: TRBV5-1
clone_size: NA
j_call: TRBJ2-1

cdr3_aa: CASSPPAYEQYF
cdr3_nt: TGCGCCAGCAGCCCCCCGGCGTACGAGCAGTACTTC
d_call: NA
v_call: TRBV5-1
clone_size: once
j_call: TRBJ2-7

cdr3_aa: CASSYGRNQPQHF
cdr3_nt: TGTGCCAGCAGTTACGGGAGGAATCAGCCCCAGCATTTT
d_call: NA
v_call: TRBV6-5
clone_size: NA
j_call: TRBJ1-5

cdr3_aa: CASSDSGRRNTGELFF
cdr3_nt: TGTGCCAGCAGCGATAGCGGGAGGCGGAACACCGGGGAGCTGTTTTTT
d_call: TRBD2
v_call: TRBV2
clone_size: NA
j_call: TRBJ2-2

cdr3_aa: CATTDRERTDTQYF
cdr3_nt: TGTGCCACCACCGACAGGGAAAGAACAGATACGCAGTATTTT
d_call: TRBD1
v_call: TRBV10-3
clone_size: NA
j_call: TRBJ2-3

cdr3_aa: CASSTGSTEAFF
cdr3_nt: TGTGCCAGCTCAACGGGTTCAACTGAAGCTTTCTTT
d_call: NA
v_call: TRBV18
clone_size: NA
j_call: TRBJ1-1

cdr3_aa: CASSLVGPTDTQYF
cdr3_nt: TGTGCCAGCAGCTTGGTTGGCCCCACAGATACGCAGTATTTT
d_call: NA
v_call: TRBV5-4
clone_size: NA
j_call: TRBJ2-3

cdr3_aa: CASSPPTRTDTQYF
cdr3_nt: TGTGCCAGCTCACCACCGACTCGCACAGATACGCAGTATTTT
d_call: NA
v_call: TRBV18
clone_size: NA
j_call: TRBJ2-3

cdr3_aa: CASSEVSTEAFF
cdr3_nt: TGCGCCAGCAGTGAAGTCAGCACTGAAGCTTTCTTT
d_call: NA
v_call: TRBV10-2
clone_size: NA
j_call: TRBJ1-1